Presented here are 29 T cell receptor beta chains from one specimen sequenced in a study of T cell responses to AZD1222 COVID-19 vaccine. Here immunoSEQ multiplex PCR was the method, and the copy in TCRdb shows in-frame clones only, minus some. The table lists approximately 140,000 clones, about 90% of them singletons, with approximately 2.1% in the top ten. The sequences come from peripheral blood, collected 28 days after the second AZD1222 dose. These receptors were taken from an adult who received the AZD1222 COVID-19 vaccine.

J is TRBJ2-7 and V is TRBV6-5; 9 nucleotides align to TRBD1. Germline CDR1 reads MNHEY; CDR2 reads SVGAGI. This CDR3 has 15 residues. J was trimmed by 2 bases and V by 2 bases; bases with no gene match: 4. CDR3 sequence (DNA): TGTGCCAGCAGTTACGACAGGGGGTACACCTACGAGCAGTACTTC. Translating gives CASSYDRGYTYEQYF.

The J gene is TRBJ1-1, the V gene TRBV12-3 or TRBV12-4, with unresolved D. CDR3 size: 12 residues. The V end was cut by 3 bases, the J end by 6 bases, with 8 bases between. For the CDR3, the DNA is TGTGCCAGCAGTTTTGTGGGCCCTGAAGCTTTCTTT. Its translation is CASSFVGPEAFF.

This clone was recorded only once. The CDR3 nucleotides are TGTGCCAGCTCACCGACAGGGGTGGCCTATAATTCACCCCTCCACTTT. Translated, it gives CASSPTGVAYNSPLHF. J is TRBJ1-6 and V is TRBV18, with 8 positions matching TRBD1. This CDR3 is 16 amino acids long. Germline V gene data show CDR1 as KGHSH and CDR2 as LQKENI. V shed 3 bases and J 2 bases; nucleotides not matched to a gene: 3.

J is TRBJ1-1 and V is TRBV18, with 8 nucleotides matching TRBD1. CDR3 length equals 15 residues. V was clipped by 3 bases and J by 8 bases; unmatched bases: 11. Germline-derived CDR1 and CDR2 are KGHSH and LQKENI. In DNA form, the CDR3 reads TGTGCCAGCTCACCGATCGGGAGTGCAGGGGGCGAAGCTTTCTTT. Translating gives CASSPIGSAGGEAFF.

The chain is built from TRBV5-5 and TRBJ2-7; 8 bases align to TRBD1. The CDR3 consists of 15 residues. The germline gives CDR1 SGHKS, CDR2 YYEKEE (reference sequence). Losses at the gene ends were 0 bases for V and 3 bases for J; bases not matched to a gene: 5. In DNA form, the CDR3 reads TGTGCCAGCAGCTTGGGACAGGGGATGGGCTACGAGCAGTACGTC. Its protein product is CASSLGQGMGYEQYV.

The DNA for the CDR3 is TGTGCCTGGAGTGTGAACAGCAACTACGAGCAGTACGTC. Its translation is CAWSVNSNYEQYV. V gene TRBV30 combines with J gene TRBJ2-7; D not certain. The CDR3 is 13 residues long. Trimming took 0 bases from V and 3 from J, leaving 9 bases between them. The germline V gene has CDR1 GTSNPN and CDR2 SVGIG (reference sequence).

The chain employs TRBV6-2 or TRBV6-3 and TRBJ1-5; TRBD1 matches at 8 bases. This CDR3 has 16 amino acids. Unmatched junction bases numbered 10, after V lost 2 bases and J lost 7 bases. Germline values: CDR1 MNHEY, CDR2 SVGEGT. CDR3 region: CASSYHGQGGNQPQHF. Written as DNA, the CDR3 is TGTGCCAGCAGTTACCATGGACAGGGAGGGAACCAGCCCCAGCATTTT.

The chain has TRBV5-6 and TRBJ2-5; D might be TRBD2 (5 bases). This CDR3 has 13 residues. V was pared by 5 bases and J by 0 bases, with 8 bases between. Germline assignment: CDR1 SGHDT and CDR2 YYEEEE. The CDR3 DNA reads TGTGCCAGCAGACCGGGGTACCAAGAGACCCAGTACTTC. Protein product: CASRPGYQETQYF.

The chain is built from TRBV4-1 and TRBJ1-4; TRBD1 is a possible D gene (5 bases). The CDR3 spans 14 residues. V gave up 0 bases and J gave up 11 bases, with 13 bases separating them. Looked up from germline, CDR1 is MGHRA and CDR2 is YSYEKL. The CDR3 spells CASSQEGTGRKLFF. CDR3 in DNA: TGCGCCAGCAGCCAAGAGGGGACCGGTCGGAAACTGTTTTTT.

This chain connects TRBV11-3 to TRBJ1-1; unclear D gene. CDR1 is SGHNT, CDR2 YENEEA, per germline. This CDR3 comprises 13 residues. Deletions cut 2 bases from V and 4 bases from J, with 8 bases between. CDR3 in amino acids: CASSLLGSTEAFF. In nucleotides, the CDR3 is TGTGCCAGCAGCTTACTAGGGTCCACTGAAGCTTTCTTT.

V is TRBV4-3 and J is TRBJ2-1; D remains unclear. V was pared by 1 base and J by 8 bases, with 12 bases between. CDR1 and CDR2 (germline): LGHNA, YSLEER. The CDR3 runs 14 residues. The CDR3 DNA reads TGCGCCAGCAGCCAAGCGCGGCTGGTGGATGAGCAGTTCTTC. Translating it yields CASSQARLVDEQFF.

This sequence joins TRBV7-6 and TRBJ1-1, with 9 bases that match TRBD1. This CDR3 has 15 amino acids. Germline V gene sequence: CDR1 SGHVS, CDR2 FNYEAQ. J was trimmed by 1 base and V by 5 bases; bases with no gene match: 5. The CDR3 DNA follows: TGTGCCAGCAGCAGGTTGACAGGGGGGAACACTGAAGCTTTCTTT. It specifies CASSRLTGGNTEAFF. The full variable domain, rest sourced from reference TRBV7-6 and TRBJ1-1, is GAGVSQSPRYKVTKRGQDVALRCDPISGHVSLYWYRQALGQGPEFLTYFNYEAQQDKSGLPNDRFSAERPEGSISTLTIQRTEQRDSAMYRCASSRLTGGNTEAFFGQGTRLTVV.

The chain carries TRBV29-1 and TRBJ2-5; no reliable D call. The V gene's germline CDR1 is SQVTM and CDR2 ANQGSEA. V lost 5 bases and J 5 bases, leaving 15 bases between the germline ends. The CDR3 sequence is 13 residues long. This CDR3 is CSVSSGFGETQYF. DNA for the CDR3: TGCAGCGTTTCCTCAGGATTCGGGGAGACCCAGTACTTC.

The J gene is TRBJ1-5, the V gene TRBV19; D gene uncertain. The CDR3 consists of 13 residues. Per the germline V gene, CDR1 is LNHDA and CDR2 is SQIVND (reference sequence). V was pared by 4 bases and J by 4 bases, with 8 bases between. CDR3 amino acids: CASSTFTNQPQHF. DNA for the CDR3: TGTGCCAGTAGTACCTTTACAAATCAGCCCCAGCATTTT.

The V gene is TRBV11-2, the J gene TRBJ2-1; the match to TRBD2 covers 9 bases. Germline V CDR1 and CDR2: SGHAT, FQNNGV. CDR3 size: 17 residues. V dropped 5 bases and J dropped 2; count of bases not matched to a gene: 10. As DNA, the CDR3 is TGTGCCAGCAGCCCCGTGCGGTCTAGCGGGACCTACAATGAGCAGTTCTTC. It yields the protein CASSPVRSSGTYNEQFF. Drawing the rest from reference TRBV11-2 and TRBJ2-1, the complete variable domain is EAGVAQSPRYKIIEKRQSVAFWCNPISGHATLYWYQQILGQGPKLLIQFQNNGVVDDSQLPKDRFSAERLKGVDSTLKIQPAKLEDSAVYLCASSPVRSSGTYNEQFFGPGTRLTVL.

The gene calls are TRBV9 and TRBJ2-1; a weak D match, TRBD1 (7 bases). Per the germline V gene, CDR1 is SGDLS and CDR2 is YYNGEE. V was cut by 0 bases and J by 8 bases, with 21 bases left in between. The CDR3 is made up of 17 amino acids. CDR3 residues: CASSVGQGGISIDEQFF. The CDR3 DNA follows: TGTGCCAGCAGCGTAGGGCAGGGGGGCATTTCCATAGATGAGCAGTTCTTC.

The V gene is TRBV18, the J gene TRBJ2-5; tentative D call: TRBD2 (6 bases). The CDR3 contains 14 residues. Germline V lookup: CDR1 KGHSH, CDR2 LQKENI. V lost 0 bases and J lost 7, with 12 bases in between. The DNA of the CDR3 is TGTGCCAGCTCACCACCTTCGACCGGGGGGACCCAGTACTTC. Its translation: CASSPPSTGGTQYF.

The genes are TRBV10-3 and TRBJ1-5, with unresolved D. The CDR3 is 14 residues long. The V and J ends lost 0 bases and 4 bases respectively, with 7 bases between them. Germline V gene data show CDR1 as ENHRY and CDR2 as SYGVKD. CDR3 sequence reads: CAISESAANQPQHF. CDR3 nucleotide sequence: TGTGCCATCAGTGAGTCGGCAGCGAATCAGCCCCAGCATTTT.

The chain uses TRBV6-2 or TRBV6-3 and TRBJ2-3; 11 positions agree with TRBD2. The CDR3 extends over 17 amino acids. CDR1 MNHEY and CDR2 SVGEGT come from the germline V gene. After removal of 2 bases from V and 0 bases from J, the junction contained 4 bases not matched to a gene. CDR3 in amino acids: CASSYHLAGGSTDTQYF. CDR3 bases: TGTGCCAGCAGTTACCATCTAGCGGGGGGTAGCACAGATACGCAGTATTTT.

The genes are TRBV5-1 and TRBJ2-2; TRBD1 might be the D (6 bases). The CDR3 runs to 13 residues. Germline CDR1 and CDR2: SGHRS and YFSETQ. With 2 bases removed from V and 6 bases from J, the gap between germline ends came to 8 bases. DNA of the CDR3: TGCGCCAGCAGCTTCAAGGGGGCCGGGGAGCTGTTTTTT. It codes for CASSFKGAGELFF.

This clone appeared a single time. The genes are TRBV10-3 and TRBJ1-1, with D possibly matching TRBD1 (5 bases). The length of the CDR3 is 14 residues. V gave up 2 bases and J gave up 4 bases, with 11 bases separating them. CDR1 ENHRY and CDR2 SYGVKD come from the germline V gene. CDR3 bases: TGTGCCATCAGTGAGACTAGGGGTTCCACTGAAGCTTTCTTT. The encoded protein is CAISETRGSTEAFF.

The gene calls are TRBV10-3 and TRBJ1-5, with 7 bases identical to TRBD1. CDR1 is ENHRY and CDR2 is SYGVKD in the germline V gene. Germline trimming cut 4 bases from V and 2 bases from J; bases unmatched to any gene: 2. The CDR3 covers 14 residues. The CDR3 region is CAISGDRGNQPQHF. DNA for the CDR3: TGTGCCATCAGTGGTGACAGGGGCAATCAGCCCCAGCATTTT.

CDR3 residues: CASTGQGGTEAFF. CDR3 DNA sequence: TGTGCCAGCACGGGACAGGGAGGGACTGAAGCTTTCTTT. V is TRBV28 and J is TRBJ1-1; TRBD1 matches at 9 bases. Germline V gene data show CDR1 as MDHEN and CDR2 as SYDVKM. The ends lost 7 bases at V and 5 bases at J; junction bases unmatched: 5. This CDR3 contains 13 residues.

In DNA, the CDR3 is TGTGCCAGTAGTGCCCGTACGGGCACAGCTAACTATGGCTACACCTTC. As protein: CASSARTGTANYGYTF. The chain links TRBV19 to TRBJ1-2; D is uncertain. The V gene lost 5 bases and the J gene lost 0 bases, with 16 bases spanning the gap. Germline values: CDR1 LNHDA, CDR2 SQIVND (reference sequence). This CDR3 is built from 16 residues.

This chain uses TRBV27 with TRBJ1-5; 8 bases match TRBD1. The CDR3 runs to 15 residues. V trimming: 3 bases; J trimming: 6 bases; junction bases outside the gene matches: 7. Germline CDR1 reads MNHEY; CDR2 reads SMNVEV (reference sequence). CDR3 nucleotides: TGTGCCAGCAGTTTCACGACGGGGACAGGTCAGCCCCAGCATTTT. Amino acids: CASSFTTGTGQPQHF.

This rearrangement joins TRBV30 to TRBJ1-2; TRBD1 is a possible D gene (6 bases). The CDR3 has 14 residues. Trimming removed 0 bases from V and 7 bases from J, with 15 bases in between. Germline V gene data show CDR1 as GTSNPN and CDR2 as SVGIG (reference sequence). The CDR3 region is CAWSVDRGGTGYTF. CDR3 nucleotide sequence: TGTGCCTGGAGTGTAGATAGGGGGGGCACTGGCTACACCTTC.

The CDR3 DNA follows: TGTGCCAGCTCACCACCGACAGGGGCTGGAAACACCATATATTTT. As protein: CASSPPTGAGNTIYF. The rearrangement joins TRBV18 to TRBJ1-3; 8 nucleotides match TRBD1. CDR1 and CDR2 (germline): KGHSH, LQKENI. V shed 0 bases, J shed 2 bases, and the junction held 0 bases outside the gene matches. This CDR3 is 15 amino acids long.

V is TRBV6-5 and J is TRBJ1-4, with TRBD1 identical over 8 bases. After removal of 6 bases from V and 13 bases from J, the junction contained 10 bases not matched to a gene. The CDR3 loop spans 13 amino acids. Germline V gene sequence: CDR1 MNHEY, CDR2 SVGAGI. CDR3 DNA sequence: TGTGCCAGCAGCCCCTATGGGGACAGGATACTGTTTTTT. Translated, it gives CASSPYGDRILFF.

The V and J genes are TRBV5-5 and TRBJ2-7, with D tentatively TRBD2 (6 bases). Germline V gene lookup returns CDR1 SGHKS and CDR2 YYEKEE (reference sequence). The CDR3 has 14 amino acids. Trimming stripped 0 bases from V and 2 bases from J, with 9 bases between. The CDR3 reads CASSLGGEPYEQYV. CDR3 bases: TGTGCCAGCAGCTTGGGGGGGGAACCCTACGAGCAGTACGTC.